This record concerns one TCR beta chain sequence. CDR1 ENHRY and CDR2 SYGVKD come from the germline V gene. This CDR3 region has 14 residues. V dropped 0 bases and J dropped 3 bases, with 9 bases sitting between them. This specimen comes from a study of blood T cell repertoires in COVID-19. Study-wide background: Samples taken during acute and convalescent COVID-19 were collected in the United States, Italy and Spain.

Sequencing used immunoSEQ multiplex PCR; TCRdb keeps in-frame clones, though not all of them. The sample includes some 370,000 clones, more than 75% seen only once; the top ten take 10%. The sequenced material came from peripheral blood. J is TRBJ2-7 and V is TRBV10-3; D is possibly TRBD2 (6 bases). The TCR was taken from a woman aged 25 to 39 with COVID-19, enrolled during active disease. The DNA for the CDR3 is TGTGCCATCAGTGAGTCGGAGGGAAGCTACGAGCAGTACTTC. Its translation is CAISESEGSYEQYF.